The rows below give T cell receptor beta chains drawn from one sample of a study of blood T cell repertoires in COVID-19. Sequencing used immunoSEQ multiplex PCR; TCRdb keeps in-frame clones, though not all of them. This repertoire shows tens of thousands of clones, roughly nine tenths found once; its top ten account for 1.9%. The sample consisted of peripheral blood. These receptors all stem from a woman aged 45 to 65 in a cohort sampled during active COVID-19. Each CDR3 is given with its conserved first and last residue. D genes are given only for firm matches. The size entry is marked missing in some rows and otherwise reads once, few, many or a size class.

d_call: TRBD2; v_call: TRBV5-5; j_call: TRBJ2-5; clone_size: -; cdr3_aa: CASNLVGTSGRETQYF; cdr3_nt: TGTGCCAGCAACCTGGTCGGGACTAGCGGGAGGGAGACCCAGTACTTC
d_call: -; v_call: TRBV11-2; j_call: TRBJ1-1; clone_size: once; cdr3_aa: CASSSNQDRHTEAFF; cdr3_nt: TGTGCCAGCAGCTCCAATCAAGACAGGCACACTGAAGCTTTCTTT
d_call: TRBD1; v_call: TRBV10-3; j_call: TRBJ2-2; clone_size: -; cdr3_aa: CAIKGQGVIGELFF; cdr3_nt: TGTGCCATCAAGGGACAGGGGGTGATCGGGGAGCTGTTTTTT
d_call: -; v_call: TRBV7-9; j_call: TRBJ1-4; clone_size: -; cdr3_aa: CASSKHSGLSEKLFF; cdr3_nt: TGTGCCAGCAGCAAACATTCAGGTTTGTCGGAAAAACTGTTTTTT
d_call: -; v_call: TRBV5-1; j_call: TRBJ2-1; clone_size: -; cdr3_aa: CASSLVQGTYNEQFF; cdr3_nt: TGCGCCAGCAGCTTGGTTCAGGGAACCTACAATGAGCAGTTCTTC
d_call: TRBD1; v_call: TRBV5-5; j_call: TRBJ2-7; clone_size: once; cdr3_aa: CASSLRGTGSPYEQYF; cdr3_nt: TGTGCCAGCAGCCTCCGCGGGACAGGCAGTCCCTACGAGCAGTACTTC
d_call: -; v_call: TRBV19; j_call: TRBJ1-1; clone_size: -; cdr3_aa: CASSMGAEAFF; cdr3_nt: TGTGCCAGTAGTATGGGGGCAGAAGCTTTCTTT
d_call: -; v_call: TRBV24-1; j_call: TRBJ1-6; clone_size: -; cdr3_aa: CASQGQRNSPLHF; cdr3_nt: TGTGCCTCCCAGGGGCAGAGAAATTCACCCCTCCACTTT
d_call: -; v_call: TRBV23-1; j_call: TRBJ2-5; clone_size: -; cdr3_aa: CASYSFKETQYF; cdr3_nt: TGCGCCAGTTACAGTTTTAAAGAGACCCAGTACTTC
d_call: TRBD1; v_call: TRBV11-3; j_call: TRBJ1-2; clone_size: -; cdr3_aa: CASSHGQGSSNYGYTF; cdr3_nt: TGTGCCAGCAGCCATGGACAGGGCTCGTCTAACTATGGCTACACCTTC
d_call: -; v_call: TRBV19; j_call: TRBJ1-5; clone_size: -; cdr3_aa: CASSITDYSNQPQHF; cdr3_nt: TGTGCCAGTAGTATTACGGACTATAGCAATCAGCCCCAGCATTTT
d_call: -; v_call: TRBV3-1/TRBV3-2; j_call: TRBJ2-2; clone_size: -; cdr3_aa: CASSQVWLDRDYSNTGELFF; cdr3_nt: TGTGCCAGCAGCCAAGTCTGGTTGGACAGGGACTACTCGAACACCGGGGAGCTGTTTTTT
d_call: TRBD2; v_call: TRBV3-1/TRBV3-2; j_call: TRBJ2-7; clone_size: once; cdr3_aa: CASSLGTSGSTAYEQYF; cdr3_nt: TGTGCCAGCAGCCTCGGGACTAGCGGGTCCACGGCCTACGAGCAGTACTTC
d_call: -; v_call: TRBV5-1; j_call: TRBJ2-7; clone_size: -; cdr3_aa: CASSLATGTLYEQYF; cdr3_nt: TGCGCCAGCAGCTTGGCGACAGGTACTCTCTACGAGCAGTACTTC
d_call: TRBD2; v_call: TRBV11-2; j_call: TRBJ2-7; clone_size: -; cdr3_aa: CASSLRTSGRTPDEQYF; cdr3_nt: TGTGCCAGCAGCCTCCGGACTAGCGGGAGAACCCCCGACGAGCAGTACTTC
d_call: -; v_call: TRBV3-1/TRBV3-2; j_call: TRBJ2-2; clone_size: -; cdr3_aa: CASSEEAGLTGELFF; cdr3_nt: TGTGCCAGCAGCGAAGAGGCAGGCTTGACCGGGGAGCTGTTTTTT
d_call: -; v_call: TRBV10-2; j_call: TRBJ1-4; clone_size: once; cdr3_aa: CASSEPQGKLFF; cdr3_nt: TGCGCCAGCAGTGAACCACAGGGAAAACTGTTTTTT
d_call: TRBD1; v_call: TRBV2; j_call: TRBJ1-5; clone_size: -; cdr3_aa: CASSSTDRVQPQHF; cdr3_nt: TGTGCCAGCAGTTCTACGGACAGGGTTCAGCCCCAGCATTTT
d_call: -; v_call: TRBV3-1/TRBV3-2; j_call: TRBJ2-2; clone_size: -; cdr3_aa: CASSQGPPTNTGELFF; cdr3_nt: TGTGCCAGCAGCCAAGGCCCCCCTACTAACACCGGGGAGCTGTTTTTT
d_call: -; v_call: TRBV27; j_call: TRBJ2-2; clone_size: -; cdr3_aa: CASSFGAMGHTNTGELFF; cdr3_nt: TGTGCCAGCAGTTTTGGGGCGATGGGGCACACGAACACCGGGGAGCTGTTTTTT
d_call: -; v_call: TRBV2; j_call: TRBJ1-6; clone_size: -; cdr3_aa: CASIEQGSYNSPLHF; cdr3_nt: TGTGCCAGCATTGAACAGGGCTCCTATAATTCACCCCTCCACTTT
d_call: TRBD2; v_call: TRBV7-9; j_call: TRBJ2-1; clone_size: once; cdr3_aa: CASSQISSGSYNEQFF; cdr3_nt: TGTGCCAGCAGCCAGATTTCTAGCGGGTCCTACAATGAGCAGTTCTTC
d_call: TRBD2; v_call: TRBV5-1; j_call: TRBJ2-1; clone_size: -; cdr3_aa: CASSSGLAGATADNEQFF; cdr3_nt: TGCGCCAGCAGCTCGGGACTAGCGGGAGCAACCGCCGACAATGAGCAGTTCTTC
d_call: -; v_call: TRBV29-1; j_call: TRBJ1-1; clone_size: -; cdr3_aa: CSAVGNTEAFF; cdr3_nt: TGCAGCGCTGTCGGGAACACTGAAGCTTTCTTT
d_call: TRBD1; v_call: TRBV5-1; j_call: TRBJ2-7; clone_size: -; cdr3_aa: CASRSGQGAHEQYF; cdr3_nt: TGCGCCAGCCGCTCTGGACAGGGGGCCCACGAGCAGTACTTC
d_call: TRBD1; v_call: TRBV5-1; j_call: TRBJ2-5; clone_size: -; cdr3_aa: CASRTGERQETQYF; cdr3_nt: TGCGCCAGCAGGACAGGGGAGAGGCAAGAGACCCAGTACTTC
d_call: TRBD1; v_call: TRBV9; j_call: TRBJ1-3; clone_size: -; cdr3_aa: CASSWGQRTGNTIYF; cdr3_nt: TGTGCCAGCAGCTGGGGACAGAGAACGGGTAACACCATATATTTT
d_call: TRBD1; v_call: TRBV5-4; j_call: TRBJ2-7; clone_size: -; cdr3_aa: CASSPSAWTGRYEQYF; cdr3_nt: TGTGCCAGCAGCCCGTCGGCTTGGACAGGGAGGTACGAGCAGTACTTC
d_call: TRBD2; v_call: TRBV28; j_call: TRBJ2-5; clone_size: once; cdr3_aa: CASSDLQAGGETQYF; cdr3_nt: TGTGCCAGCAGTGACCTCCAAGCGGGAGGAGAGACCCAGTACTTC
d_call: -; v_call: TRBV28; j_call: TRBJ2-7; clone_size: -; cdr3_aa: CASSLSGAPPYEQYF; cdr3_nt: TGTGCCAGCAGCCTTAGCGGAGCTCCCCCCTACGAGCAGTACTTC
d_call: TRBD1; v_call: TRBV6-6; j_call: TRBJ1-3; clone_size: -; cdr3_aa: CASGKTGSGNTIYF; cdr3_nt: TGTGCCAGCGGAAAGACAGGGTCTGGAAACACCATATATTTT
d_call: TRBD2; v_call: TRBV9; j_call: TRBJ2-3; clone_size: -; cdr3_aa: CASSVGKAGGRVDTQYF; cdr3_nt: TGTGCCAGCAGCGTAGGGAAAGCGGGGGGTCGAGTGGATACGCAGTATTTT
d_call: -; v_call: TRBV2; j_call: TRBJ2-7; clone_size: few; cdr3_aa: CASRGQGSAYEQYF; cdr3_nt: TGTGCCAGCAGAGGACAAGGATCAGCCTACGAGCAGTACTTC
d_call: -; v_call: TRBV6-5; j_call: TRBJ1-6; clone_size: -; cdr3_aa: CASSSTEDNSPLHF; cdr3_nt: TGTGCCAGCAGCTCCACAGAAGACAATTCACCCCTCCACTTT
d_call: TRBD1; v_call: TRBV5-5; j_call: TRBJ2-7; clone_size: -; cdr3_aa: CASSYGQAYVDEQYF; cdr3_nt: TGTGCCAGCAGTTACGGACAGGCCTACGTAGACGAGCAGTACTTC
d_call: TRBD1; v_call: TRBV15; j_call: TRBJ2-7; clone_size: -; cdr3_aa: CATSRAPGQAYEQYF; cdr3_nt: TGTGCCACCAGCAGAGCCCCGGGACAGGCCTACGAGCAGTACTTC
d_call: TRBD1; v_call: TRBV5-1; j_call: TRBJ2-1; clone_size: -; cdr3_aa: CASSRGQYNEQFF; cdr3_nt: TGCGCCAGCAGCCGGGGACAGTACAATGAGCAGTTCTTC
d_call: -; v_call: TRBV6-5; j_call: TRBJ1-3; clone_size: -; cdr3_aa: CASSSLTSTGGNTIYF; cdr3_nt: TGTGCCAGCAGTTCCTTGACCTCAACGGGGGGAAACACCATATATTTT
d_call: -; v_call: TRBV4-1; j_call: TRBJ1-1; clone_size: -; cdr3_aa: CASSQDPEDTEAFF; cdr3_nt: TGCGCCAGCAGCCAAGATCCGGAGGACACTGAAGCTTTCTTT
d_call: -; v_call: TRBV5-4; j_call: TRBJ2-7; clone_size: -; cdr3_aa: CASSPRGRAYEQYF; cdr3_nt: TGTGCCAGCAGCCCCCGAGGCAGGGCCTACGAGCAGTACTTC